Listed here is a single TCR beta chain. Its antigen remains unknown. The data are from a study of cytotoxic CD8 clonotypes in ibrutinib-treated CLL. Study-wide background: The patient breakdown showed roughly 10 relapsed/refractory and under 16 treatment-naive cases, with 17 IGHV unmutated. Study-level points and caveats: Under treatment, the uncommon public clonotypes either contracted or remained stable. Clonality correlated strongly with circulating CD8+ T cells and exceeded age-matched healthy donors at baseline. Clonality rose at ibrutinib response and fell back toward baseline at progression.

The CDR3 totals 15 residues. Germline V gene lookup returns CDR1 SGDLS and CDR2 YYNGEE. With 3 bases removed from V and 0 bases from J, the gap between germline ends came to 10 bases. This table comes from immunoSEQ multiplex PCR, and its TCRdb copy is limited to in-frame clones, with some not included. The sample has 250,000 to 350,000 clones, roughly three quarters seen once; the top ten hold about 5.3%. This rearrangement joins TRBV9 to TRBJ1-3; D unresolved. The receptor's source is a human donor with chronic lymphocytic leukemia. Sequencing used PBMCs, obtained at disease progression, from a patient treated with ibrutinib. DNA of the CDR3: TGTGCCAGCAGCGCGGACTGGCTCTCTGGAAACACCATATATTTT. Translation gives CASSADWLSGNTIYF.